The 26 T cell receptor beta chains listed next were all sequenced from one sample in a study of CD8+ T cells in alopecia areata. Extraction and reverse transcription of RNA yielded cDNA as the sequencing template. TCRdb keeps only in-frame clones here, not all; method: immunoSEQ multiplex PCR. The data show fewer than 250,000 clones, about 64% seen once. Described treatment: oral pan-JAK inhibitor, 5-10 mg twice daily. Material: CD4+ T cells sorted from blood, obtained at week 4, from a patient treated with tofacitinib. These receptors were obtained from a human donor with alopecia areata.

This clone was recorded a few times. CDR3 in DNA: TGCAGCGTTGACGGCACTGAAGCTTTCTTT. Translation: CSVDGTEAFF. The gene calls are TRBV29-1 and TRBJ1-1; the D is unclear. Germline V gene sequence: CDR1 SQVTM, CDR2 ANQGSEA. The CDR3 length is 10 residues. Trimming cost V 3 bases and J 4 bases, with 3 bases left between them.

In regard to this clone: The sample has other DNA sequences that encode this CDR3 too. V is TRBV18 and J is TRBJ2-6; D remains ambiguous. CDR3 length: 16 amino acids. V gave up 3 bases and J gave up 0 bases, with 9 bases separating them. Germline CDR1 is KGHSH and CDR2 is LQKENI. The CDR3 coding sequence is TGTGCCAGCTCACCCCCCGGGTCCTCTGGGGCCAACGTCCTGACTTTC. Residues: CASSPPGSSGANVLTF.

The chain combines TRBV5-6 with TRBJ1-6; D may be TRBD1 (5 bases). The CDR3 covers 16 residues. CDR1 SGHDT and CDR2 YYEEEE come from the germline V gene. The V end lost 1 base, the J end lost 6 bases, and 14 bases lay between the germline ends. The CDR3 region has the DNA TGTGCCAGCAGCTTGCGGGGCAGGGAAGGTAATTCACCCCTCCACTTT. It translates to CASSLRGREGNSPLHF.

This clone was recorded many times. The V gene is TRBV15, the J gene TRBJ1-5; D ambiguous. Trimming left V 0 bases short and J 6 bases short, with 12 bases between. CDR1 and CDR2 from the germline V gene are LNHNV and YYDKDF (reference sequence). CDR3 length equals 15 residues. The CDR3 loop is CATSREFQEAQPQHF. In DNA, the CDR3 is TGTGCCACCAGCAGAGAATTCCAGGAGGCTCAGCCCCAGCATTTT. Together with reference TRBV15 and TRBJ1-5, the CDR3 gives the full variable domain: DAMVIQNPRYQVTQFGKPVTLSCSQTLNHNVMYWYQQKSSQAPKLLFHYYDKDFNNEADTPDNFQSRRPNTSFCFLDIRSPGLGDTAMYLCATSREFQEAQPQHFGDGTRLSIL.

V usage is TRBV5-1 and J usage is TRBJ2-2; D might be TRBD1 (6 bases). CDR3 length equals 15 residues. The V gene lost 5 bases and the J gene lost 6 bases, with 17 bases spanning the gap. Germline CDR1 is SGHRS and CDR2 is YFSETQ. The DNA for the CDR3 is TGCGCCAGCAGTCGGCAGGGGCAGTCGGCCGGGGAGCTGTTTTTT. Protein product: CASSRQGQSAGELFF.

This clone was detected a few times. The V and J genes are TRBV18 and TRBJ1-1, with TRBD1 identical over 7 bases. The CDR3 runs to 15 residues. V lost 6 bases to trimming and J lost 2 bases; unmatched junction nucleotides: 9. Germline CDR1 KGHSH, CDR2 LQKENI. CDR3 coding DNA: TGTGCCAGCTCCCCAGACAGGGCAGTCAACACTGAAGCTTTCTTT. It codes for CASSPDRAVNTEAFF.

Only a few counts were recorded for this clone. The chain joins TRBV5-4 to TRBJ2-5, with 8 bases matching TRBD1. CDR1 and CDR2 from the germline V gene are SGHNT and YYREEE (reference sequence). This CDR3 has 14 amino acids. The V segment lost 2 bases and the J segment 1 base; nucleotides outside the gene matches: 1. The CDR3 is CASSFGQGQETQYF. In nucleotides, the CDR3 is TGTGCCAGCAGCTTCGGACAGGGCCAAGAGACCCAGTACTTC. Full variable domain (rest looked up from reference TRBV5-4 and TRBJ2-5): ETGVTQSPTHLIKTRGQQVTLRCSSQSGHNTVSWYQQALGQGPQFIFQYYREEENGRGNFPPRFSGLQFPNYSSELNVNALELDDSALYLCASSFGQGQETQYFGPGTRLLVL.

The chain recombines TRBV2 with TRBJ2-2, with TRBD1 matching 9 bases. CDR3 length: 16 amino acids. V lost 1 base to trimming and J lost 3 bases; unmatched junction nucleotides: 3. Looked up from germline, CDR1 is SNHLY and CDR2 is FYNNEI. CDR3 DNA: TGTGCCAGCAGTGAAGAGGGGACAGGGCACACCGGGGAGCTGTTTTTT. Amino acid sequence: CASSEEGTGHTGELFF.

This chain connects TRBV7-3 to TRBJ2-3; unclear D gene. Germline V gene lookup returns CDR1 SGHTA and CDR2 FQGTGA. CDR3 length: 13 amino acids. The V end was cut by 6 bases, the J end by 2 bases, with 9 bases between. The DNA of the CDR3 is TGTGCCAGCAGTTCACAGCTCACAGATACGCAGTATTTT. The encoded protein is CASSSQLTDTQYF. Full variable domain (rest looked up from reference TRBV7-3 and TRBJ2-3): GAGVSQTPSNKVTEKGKYVELRCDPISGHTALYWYRQSLGQGPEFLIYFQGTGAADDSGLPNDRFFAVRPEGSVSTLKIQRTERGDSAVYLCASSSQLTDTQYFGPGTRLTVL.

CDR3 DNA sequence: TGTGCCAGCAGGTCCGGGACAGGGGTTGGGTACTACGAGCAGTACTTC. Translation: CASRSGTGVGYYEQYF. The chain couples TRBV11-2 to TRBJ2-7; TRBD1 agrees at 10 bases. With 6 bases clipped from V and 3 bases from J, the junction kept 11 bases outside the gene matches. The CDR3 runs to 16 residues. The germline CDR1 and CDR2 sequences are SGHAT and FQNNGV.

This chain uses TRBV29-1 with TRBJ1-1; 7 bases fit TRBD1. The CDR3 is 14 amino acids. The V and J ends lost 6 bases and 0 bases, in that order; junction bases with no gene match: 7. Germline-derived CDR1 and CDR2 are SQVTM and ANQGSEA. DNA for the CDR3: TGCAGCGTGGAGCGCAGGGGGATGAACACTGAAGCTTTCTTT. Residues: CSVERRGMNTEAFF.

The gene calls are TRBV4-3 and TRBJ1-1; the D gene is possibly TRBD1 (5 bases). Germline assignment: CDR1 LGHNA and CDR2 YSLEER. The CDR3 is 12 amino acids. V lost 0 bases and J 10 bases, leaving 9 bases between the germline ends. CDR3 loop: CASSQDRGGAFF. CDR3 coding DNA: TGCGCCAGCAGCCAAGATCGGGGGGGAGCTTTCTTT.

CDR3 in amino acids: CATSSPDYGYTF. CDR3 bases: TGTGCCACCAGCAGTCCAGACTATGGCTACACCTTC. The rearrangement links TRBV15 to TRBJ1-2; unclear D gene. Looked up from germline, CDR1 is LNHNV and CDR2 is YYDKDF (reference sequence). The CDR3 is made up of 12 amino acids. Trimming took 3 bases from V and 3 from J, leaving 5 bases between them.

This clone was detected a few times. V usage is TRBV7-3 and J usage is TRBJ2-3; TRBD1 aligns across 9 bases. Germline V gene sequence: CDR1 SGHTA, CDR2 FQGTGA. This CDR3 contains 14 residues. Trimming removed 3 bases from V and 6 bases from J; junction bases left unmatched: 4. CDR3 sequence (DNA): TGTGCCAGCAGCTTTGGACAGGGGCAGGATACGCAGTATTTT. This codes for CASSFGQGQDTQYF.

The chain uses TRBV6-5 and TRBJ1-5, with D unclear. The CDR3 runs 13 residues. V lost 5 bases, J lost 6 bases, and 11 bases lay in between. Germline loops: CDR1 MNHEY, CDR2 SVGAGI. CDR3 DNA: TGTGCCAGCAGTAATTCATTGTGTCAGCCCCAGCATTTT. This sequence encodes CASSNSLCQPQHF.

The CDR3 sequence: CASSGRTSRPVLTF. In DNA, the CDR3 is TGTGCCAGCAGTGGGCGGACTAGCCGCCCCGTCCTGACTTTC. This chain uses TRBV2 with TRBJ2-6; 8 bases line up with TRBD2. This CDR3 comprises 14 residues. From germline, CDR1 is SNHLY and CDR2 FYNNEI. Trimming took 4 bases from V and 12 from J; bases not matched to a gene: 8.

The V gene is TRBV9, the J gene TRBJ1-1; D unclear. This CDR3 comprises 13 residues. With 2 bases removed from V and 5 bases from J, the gap between germline ends came to 10 bases. CDR1 and CDR2 from the germline V gene are SGDLS and YYNGEE. This CDR3 reads CASSVGPRTEAFF. Here the CDR3 DNA reads TGTGCCAGCAGCGTCGGGCCCCGAACTGAAGCTTTCTTT.

The rearrangement links TRBV29-1 to TRBJ2-3; 11 nucleotides align to TRBD1. The CDR3 has 12 residues. The V gene's germline CDR1 is SQVTM and CDR2 ANQGSEA. With 6 bases clipped from V and 7 bases from J, the junction kept 3 bases outside the gene matches. Here the CDR3 DNA reads TGCAGCGTCGGGACAGGGGGAAATACGCAGTATTTT. This codes for CSVGTGGNTQYF.

The rearrangement joins TRBV29-1 to TRBJ2-4; D remains unclear. The CDR3 runs to 11 residues. Germline CDR1 and CDR2: SQVTM and ANQGSEA. V was trimmed by 2 bases and J by 5 bases, leaving 4 bases between them. CDR3 DNA sequence: TGCAGCGTTGAAAGAGAAAACATTCAGTACTTC. Translating it yields CSVERENIQYF.

The CDR3 here is CASSESGVLNQPQHF. CDR3 sequence (DNA): TGTGCCAGCAGTGAATCCGGGGTTCTCAATCAGCCCCAGCATTTT. This chain uses TRBV25-1 with TRBJ1-5; D unclear. V lost 1 base and J lost 3, with 10 bases in between. CDR1 MGHDK and CDR2 SYGVNS come from the germline V gene. CDR3 length: 15 residues.

V is TRBV19 and J is TRBJ1-1, with 7 bases that match TRBD1. The germline gives CDR1 LNHDA, CDR2 SQIVND (reference sequence). The trim removed 4 bases at V and 1 base at J, leaving 0 bases unmatched. The CDR3 consists of 13 residues. CDR3 sequence (DNA): TGTGCCAGTAGTAGACAGGGGAACACTGAAGCTTTCTTT. This translates into CASSRQGNTEAFF.

The chain recombines TRBV14 with TRBJ1-2, with 11 bases that match TRBD1. V gave up 5 bases and J gave up 8 bases; unmatched junction bases: 4. This CDR3 region has 13 residues. Germline assignment: CDR1 SGHDN and CDR2 FVKESK. The CDR3 region is CASSGQGAKGYTF. CDR3 bases: TGTGCCAGCAGCGGACAGGGGGCAAAAGGCTACACCTTC.

V and J are TRBV18 and TRBJ1-1; no reliable D call. This CDR3 contains 13 residues. CDR1 and CDR2 from the germline V gene are KGHSH and LQKENI. Trimming stripped 3 bases from V and 4 bases from J, with 9 bases between. In DNA, the CDR3 is TGTGCCAGCTCACCCTTATTAGGCACTGAAGCTTTCTTT. It specifies CASSPLLGTEAFF.

This chain joins TRBV5-1 and TRBJ2-5; the D gene could be TRBD1 or TRBD2 (6 bases each). Germline CDR1 and CDR2: SGHRS and YFSETQ. Trimming stripped 6 bases from V and 5 bases from J, with 14 bases between. This CDR3 is 13 amino acids long. The CDR3 DNA reads TGCGCCAGCATAGGGGGGCACGGGGAGACCCAGTACTTC. It translates to CASIGGHGETQYF.

This clone was picked up a small number of times. The chain has TRBV19 and TRBJ2-2, with 12 bases identical to TRBD2. J gave up 4 bases and V 2 bases, and 5 bases lay outside the gene matches. Germline lookup yields CDR1 LNHDA and CDR2 SQIVND (reference sequence). This CDR3 is built from 17 residues. The CDR3 DNA follows: TGTGCCAGTAGTATATGGACTAGCGGGGAATTCACCGGGGAGCTGTTTTTT. This encodes CASSIWTSGEFTGELFF.

The chain has TRBV5-1 and TRBJ2-7; D possibly corresponds to TRBD1 (6 bases). Deletions cut 2 bases from V and 3 bases from J, with 15 bases between. Germline CDR1 and CDR2: SGHRS and YFSETQ. The CDR3 contains 15 residues. CDR3 in amino acids: CASSLSGTTGYEQYF. Here the CDR3 DNA reads TGCGCCAGCAGCTTATCCGGGACAACGGGCTACGAGCAGTACTTC.